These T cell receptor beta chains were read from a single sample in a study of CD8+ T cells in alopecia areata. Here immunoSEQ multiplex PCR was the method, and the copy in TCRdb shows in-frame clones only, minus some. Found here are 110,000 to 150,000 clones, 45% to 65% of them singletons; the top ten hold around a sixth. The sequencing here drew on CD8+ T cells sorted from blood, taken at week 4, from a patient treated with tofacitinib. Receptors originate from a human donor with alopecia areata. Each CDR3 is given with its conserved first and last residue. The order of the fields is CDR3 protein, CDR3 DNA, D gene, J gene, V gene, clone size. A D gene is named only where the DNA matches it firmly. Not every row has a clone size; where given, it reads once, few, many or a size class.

cdr3_aa: CATTTGESNQPQHF
cdr3_nt: TGTGCCACCACGACAGGGGAGAGCAATCAGCCCCAGCATTTT
d_call: TRBD1
j_call: TRBJ1-5
v_call: TRBV25-1
clone_size: .

cdr3_aa: CASSSLAGVRETQYF
cdr3_nt: TGTGCCAGCAGTTCCCTAGCGGGGGTCCGAGAGACCCAGTACTTC
d_call: TRBD2
j_call: TRBJ2-5
v_call: TRBV6-5
clone_size: .

cdr3_aa: CAWGQGDTEAFF
cdr3_nt: TGTGCCTGGGGGCAGGGGGACACTGAAGCTTTCTTT
d_call: TRBD1
j_call: TRBJ1-1
v_call: TRBV30
clone_size: once

cdr3_aa: CASNGGRDETQYF
cdr3_nt: TGTGCCAGCAACGGGGGGAGAGATGAGACCCAGTACTTC
d_call: TRBD2
j_call: TRBJ2-5
v_call: TRBV2
clone_size: once

cdr3_aa: CASSFSYEQFF
cdr3_nt: TGTGCCAGCAGCTTTTCCTATGAGCAGTTCTTC
d_call: .
j_call: TRBJ2-1
v_call: TRBV13
clone_size: few

cdr3_aa: CASSLYPNNEQFF
cdr3_nt: TGTGCCAGCAGTTTATACCCGAACAATGAGCAGTTCTTC
d_call: .
j_call: TRBJ2-1
v_call: TRBV27
clone_size: few

cdr3_aa: CASGGDSYEQYF
cdr3_nt: TGTGCCTCGGGAGGGGACTCCTACGAGCAGTACTTC
d_call: TRBD2
j_call: TRBJ2-7
v_call: TRBV19
clone_size: .

cdr3_aa: CASSPDPYEQYF
cdr3_nt: TGTGCCAGCAGCCCGGACCCCTACGAGCAGTACTTC
d_call: .
j_call: TRBJ2-7
v_call: TRBV4-2
clone_size: .

cdr3_aa: CATSEDRGQPQHF
cdr3_nt: TGTGCCACCAGCGAGGATCGAGGTCAGCCCCAGCATTTT
d_call: .
j_call: TRBJ1-5
v_call: TRBV15
clone_size: .

cdr3_aa: CASSPLDRGLYNEQFF
cdr3_nt: TGCGCCAGCAGTCCTCTGGACAGGGGGCTCTACAATGAGCAGTTCTTC
d_call: TRBD1
j_call: TRBJ2-1
v_call: TRBV4-1
clone_size: once

cdr3_aa: CASSLPGHGEETQYF
cdr3_nt: TGTGCCAGCAGCTTGCCGGGACACGGGGAGGAGACCCAGTACTTC
d_call: .
j_call: TRBJ2-5
v_call: TRBV13
clone_size: few

cdr3_aa: CAWDGTGNQPQHF
cdr3_nt: TGTGCCTGGGATGGGACAGGGAATCAGCCCCAGCATTTT
d_call: TRBD1
j_call: TRBJ1-5
v_call: TRBV30
clone_size: .

cdr3_aa: CASRAGAFYEQYF
cdr3_nt: TGTGCCAGCCGGGCGGGAGCATTCTACGAGCAGTACTTC
d_call: TRBD2
j_call: TRBJ2-7
v_call: TRBV6-5
clone_size: .

cdr3_aa: CASSQEGRAFF
cdr3_nt: TGCGCCAGCAGCCAAGAAGGGAGAGCTTTCTTT
d_call: .
j_call: TRBJ1-1
v_call: TRBV4-1
clone_size: .

cdr3_aa: CAWSVGHDYEQYF
cdr3_nt: TGTGCCTGGAGTGTGGGACATGACTACGAGCAGTACTTC
d_call: .
j_call: TRBJ2-7
v_call: TRBV30
clone_size: once

cdr3_aa: CASSSQDRGTYEQYF
cdr3_nt: TGTGCCAGCTCATCGCAGGACAGGGGCACCTACGAGCAGTACTTC
d_call: TRBD1
j_call: TRBJ2-7
v_call: TRBV18
clone_size: .

cdr3_aa: CAWSVRPGELFF
cdr3_nt: TGTGCCTGGAGTGTGAGGCCCGGGGAGCTGTTTTTT
d_call: .
j_call: TRBJ2-2
v_call: TRBV30
clone_size: .

cdr3_aa: CAWSVTRENQYF
cdr3_nt: TGTGCCTGGAGTGTAACTAGGGAGAACCAGTACTTC
d_call: .
j_call: TRBJ2-7
v_call: TRBV30
clone_size: few

cdr3_aa: CASSLDLGYTEAFF
cdr3_nt: TGCGCCAGCAGCTTGGATCTTGGGTACACTGAAGCTTTCTTT
d_call: .
j_call: TRBJ1-1
v_call: TRBV5-1
clone_size: few

cdr3_aa: CASSRPDRDVYEQYF
cdr3_nt: TGTGCTAGCAGCAGACCTGACAGGGACGTCTACGAGCAGTACTTC
d_call: TRBD1
j_call: TRBJ2-7
v_call: TRBV7-7
clone_size: .

cdr3_aa: CASSVGGYEQYF
cdr3_nt: TGTGCCAGCAGCGTCGGGGGGTACGAGCAGTACTTC
d_call: TRBD2
j_call: TRBJ2-7
v_call: TRBV11-2
clone_size: .

cdr3_aa: CASSVGDRGYEQYF
cdr3_nt: TGTGCCAGCAGCGTAGGAGACAGAGGCTACGAGCAGTACTTC
d_call: .
j_call: TRBJ2-7
v_call: TRBV9
clone_size: .

cdr3_aa: CASSYGPRNGGYTF
cdr3_nt: TGTGCCAGCAGTTACGGCCCTCGGAATGGGGGCTACACCTTC
d_call: .
j_call: TRBJ1-2
v_call: TRBV6-6
clone_size: .

cdr3_aa: CASSLRGGLHNEQFF
cdr3_nt: TGTGCCAGCAGCTTGAGGGGGGGACTACACAATGAGCAGTTCTTC
d_call: .
j_call: TRBJ2-1
v_call: TRBV5-6
clone_size: few

cdr3_aa: CASSQGDLRGLRDTQYF
cdr3_nt: TGCGCCAGCAGCCAAGGAGATCTCAGGGGGCTTCGTGATACGCAGTATTTT
d_call: TRBD1
j_call: TRBJ2-3
v_call: TRBV4-1
clone_size: few

cdr3_aa: CATSTARPNEQFF
cdr3_nt: TGTGCCACCAGCACTGCTCGACCCAATGAGCAGTTCTTC
d_call: .
j_call: TRBJ2-1
v_call: TRBV15
clone_size: .

cdr3_aa: CASSVEGSSGGSTDTQYF
cdr3_nt: TGTGCCAGCAGCGTAGAGGGGAGTAGCGGGGGGTCCACAGATACGCAGTATTTT
d_call: TRBD2
j_call: TRBJ2-3
v_call: TRBV9
clone_size: .